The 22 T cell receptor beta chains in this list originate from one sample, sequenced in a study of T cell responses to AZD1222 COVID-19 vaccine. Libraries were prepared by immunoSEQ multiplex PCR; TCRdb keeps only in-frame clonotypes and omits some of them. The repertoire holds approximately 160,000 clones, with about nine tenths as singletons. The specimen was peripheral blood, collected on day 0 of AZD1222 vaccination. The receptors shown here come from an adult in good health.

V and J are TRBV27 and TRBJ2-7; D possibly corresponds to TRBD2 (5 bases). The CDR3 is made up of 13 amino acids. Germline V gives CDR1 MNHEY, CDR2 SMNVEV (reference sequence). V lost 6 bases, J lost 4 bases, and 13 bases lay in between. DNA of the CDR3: TGTGCCAGCAGGATCGGACCGGGATACGAGCAGTACTTC. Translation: CASRIGPGYEQYF.

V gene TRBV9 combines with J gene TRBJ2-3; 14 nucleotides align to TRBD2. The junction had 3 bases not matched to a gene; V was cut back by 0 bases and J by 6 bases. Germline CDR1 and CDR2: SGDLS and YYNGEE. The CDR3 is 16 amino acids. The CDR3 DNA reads TGTGCCAGCAGCGTAGGACTAGCGGGAGGGCACGATACGCAGTATTTT. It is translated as CASSVGLAGGHDTQYF.

CDR3 sequence reads: CASSIGRFRSDEQYF. CDR3 coding DNA: TGTGCCAGTAGTATCGGTAGGTTTAGGTCGGACGAGCAGTACTTC. V is TRBV19 and J is TRBJ2-7; D ambiguous. V was trimmed by 3 bases and J by 5 bases, leaving 17 bases between them. The CDR3 covers 15 residues. Per the germline V gene, CDR1 is LNHDA and CDR2 is SQIVND (reference sequence).

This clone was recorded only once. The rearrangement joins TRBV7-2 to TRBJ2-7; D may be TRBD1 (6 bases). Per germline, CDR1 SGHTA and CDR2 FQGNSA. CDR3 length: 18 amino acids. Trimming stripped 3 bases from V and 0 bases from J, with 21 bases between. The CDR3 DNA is TGTGCCAGCAGCTTTAAGATCCCCGGGACATACAGCTCCTACGAGCAGTACTTC. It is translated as CASSFKIPGTYSSYEQYF.

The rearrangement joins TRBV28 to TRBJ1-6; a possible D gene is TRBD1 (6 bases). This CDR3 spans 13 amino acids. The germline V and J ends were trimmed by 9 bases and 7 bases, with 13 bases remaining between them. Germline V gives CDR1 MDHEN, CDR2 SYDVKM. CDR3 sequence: CASIRDKNSPLHF. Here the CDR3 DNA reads TGTGCCAGTATCCGGGACAAAAATTCACCCCTCCACTTT.

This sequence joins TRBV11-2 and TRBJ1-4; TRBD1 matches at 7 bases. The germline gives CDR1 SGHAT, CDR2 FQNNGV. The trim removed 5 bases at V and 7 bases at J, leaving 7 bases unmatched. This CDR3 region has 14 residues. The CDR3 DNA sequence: TGTGCCAGCAGCCGGAGACAGGGTGGTGAAAAACTGTTTTTT. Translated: CASSRRQGGEKLFF. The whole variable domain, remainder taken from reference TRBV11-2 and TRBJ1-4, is EAGVAQSPRYKIIEKRQSVAFWCNPISGHATLYWYQQILGQGPKLLIQFQNNGVVDDSQLPKDRFSAERLKGVDSTLKIQPAKLEDSAVYLCASSRRQGGEKLFFGSGTQLSVL.

The CDR3 bases are TGTGCCAGCAGCAAGAGGACAGGCTATAGCAATCAGCCCCAGCATTTT. It translates to CASSKRTGYSNQPQHF. J is TRBJ1-5 and V is TRBV11-2; 7 bases fit TRBD1. The junction had 7 bases not matched to a gene; V was cut back by 5 bases and J by 0 bases. The CDR3 is 16 residues long. Germline lookup yields CDR1 SGHAT and CDR2 FQNNGV.

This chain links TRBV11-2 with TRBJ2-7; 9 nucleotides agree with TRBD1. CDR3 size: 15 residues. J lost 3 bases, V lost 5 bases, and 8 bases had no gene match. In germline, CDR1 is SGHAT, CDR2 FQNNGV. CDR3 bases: TGTGCCAGCAGCCCCGGACAGGGGAGTAGCTACGAGCAGTACTTC. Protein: CASSPGQGSSYEQYF.

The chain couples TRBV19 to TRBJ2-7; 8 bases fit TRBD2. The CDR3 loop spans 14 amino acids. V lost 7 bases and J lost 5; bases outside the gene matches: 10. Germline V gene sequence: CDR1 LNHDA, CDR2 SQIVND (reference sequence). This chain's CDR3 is CASTPGGGPNEQYF. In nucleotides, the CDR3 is TGTGCCAGTACCCCGGGAGGGGGTCCCAACGAGCAGTACTTC.

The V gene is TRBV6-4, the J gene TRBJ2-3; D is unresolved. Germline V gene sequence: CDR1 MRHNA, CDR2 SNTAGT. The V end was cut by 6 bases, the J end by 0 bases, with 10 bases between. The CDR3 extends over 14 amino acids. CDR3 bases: TGTGCCAGCAGCGCCCTCGCTAGCACAGATACGCAGTATTTT. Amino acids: CASSALASTDTQYF.

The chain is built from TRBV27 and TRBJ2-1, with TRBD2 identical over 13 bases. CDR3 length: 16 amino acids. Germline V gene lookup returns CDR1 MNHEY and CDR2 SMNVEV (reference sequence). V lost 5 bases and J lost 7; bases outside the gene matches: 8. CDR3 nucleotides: TGTGCCAGCAGTGTACGGACTAGCGGGAGAACGAATGAGCAGTTCTTC. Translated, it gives CASSVRTSGRTNEQFF.

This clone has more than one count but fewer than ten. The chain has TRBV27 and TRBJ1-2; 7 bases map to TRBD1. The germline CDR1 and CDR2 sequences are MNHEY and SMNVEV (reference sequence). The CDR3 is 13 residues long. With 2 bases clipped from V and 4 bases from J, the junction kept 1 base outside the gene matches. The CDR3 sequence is CASSLNRGYGYTF. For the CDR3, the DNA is TGTGCCAGCAGTTTAAACAGGGGCTATGGCTACACCTTC.

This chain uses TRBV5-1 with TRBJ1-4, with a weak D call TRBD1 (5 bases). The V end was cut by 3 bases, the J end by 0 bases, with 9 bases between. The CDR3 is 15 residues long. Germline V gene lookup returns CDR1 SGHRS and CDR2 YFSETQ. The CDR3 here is CASSSSGSTNEKLFF. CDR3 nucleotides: TGCGCCAGCAGCTCCTCAGGGTCAACTAATGAAAAACTGTTTTTT.

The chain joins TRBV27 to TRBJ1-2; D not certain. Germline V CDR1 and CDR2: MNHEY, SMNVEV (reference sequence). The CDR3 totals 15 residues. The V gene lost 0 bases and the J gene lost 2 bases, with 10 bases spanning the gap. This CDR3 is CASSLSGLGNYGYTF. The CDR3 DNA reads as TGTGCCAGCAGTTTATCCGGTCTCGGGAACTATGGCTACACCTTC.

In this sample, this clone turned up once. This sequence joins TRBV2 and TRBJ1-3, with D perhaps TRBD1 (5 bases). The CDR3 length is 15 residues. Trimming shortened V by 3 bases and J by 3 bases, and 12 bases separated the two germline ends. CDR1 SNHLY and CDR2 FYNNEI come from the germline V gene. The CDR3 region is CASSDQGVGGNTIYF. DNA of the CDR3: TGTGCCAGCAGTGACCAGGGAGTAGGTGGAAACACCATATATTTT. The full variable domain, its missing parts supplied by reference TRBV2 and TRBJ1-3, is EPEVTQTPSHQVTQMGQEVILRCVPISNHLYFYWYRQILGQKVEFLVSFYNNEISEKSEIFDDQFSVERPDGSNFTLKIRSTKLEDSAMYFCASSDQGVGGNTIYFGEGSWLTVV.

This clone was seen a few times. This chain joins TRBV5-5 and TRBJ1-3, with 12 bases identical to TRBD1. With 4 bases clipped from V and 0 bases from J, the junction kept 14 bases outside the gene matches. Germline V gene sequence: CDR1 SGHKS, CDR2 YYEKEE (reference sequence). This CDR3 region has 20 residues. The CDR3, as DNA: TGTGCCAGCAGCGGGTCCGGGACAGGGGGCTTAATTACCTCTGGAAACACCATATATTTT. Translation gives CASSGSGTGGLITSGNTIYF.

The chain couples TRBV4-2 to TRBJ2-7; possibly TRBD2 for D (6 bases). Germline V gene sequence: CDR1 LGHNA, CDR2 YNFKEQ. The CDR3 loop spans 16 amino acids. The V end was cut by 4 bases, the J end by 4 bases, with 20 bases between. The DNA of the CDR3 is TGTGCCAGCAGCCCGGCCCCAGGGCAGGAGGGTTACGAGCAGTACTTC. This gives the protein CASSPAPGQEGYEQYF.

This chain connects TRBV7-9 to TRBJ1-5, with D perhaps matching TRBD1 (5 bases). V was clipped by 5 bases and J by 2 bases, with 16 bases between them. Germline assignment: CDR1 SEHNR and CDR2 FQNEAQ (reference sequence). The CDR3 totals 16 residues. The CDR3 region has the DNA TGTGCCAGCAGCCGAGGACGGCAGGGTGGCAATCAGCCCCAGCATTTT. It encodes CASSRGRQGGNQPQHF.

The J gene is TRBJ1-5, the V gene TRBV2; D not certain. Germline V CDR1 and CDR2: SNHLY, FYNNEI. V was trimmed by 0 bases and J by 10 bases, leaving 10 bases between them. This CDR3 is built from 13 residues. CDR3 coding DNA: TGTGCCAGCAGTGAAGCGCTAGCGGGACCCCAGCATTTT. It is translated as CASSEALAGPQHF.

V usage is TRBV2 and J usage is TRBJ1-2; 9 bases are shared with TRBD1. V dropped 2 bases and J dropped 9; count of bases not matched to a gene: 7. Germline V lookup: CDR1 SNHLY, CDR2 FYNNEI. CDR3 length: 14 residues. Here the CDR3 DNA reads TGTGCCAGCAGTGAACTCCGGGACAGGGCCAGCTACACCTTC. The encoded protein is CASSELRDRASYTF.

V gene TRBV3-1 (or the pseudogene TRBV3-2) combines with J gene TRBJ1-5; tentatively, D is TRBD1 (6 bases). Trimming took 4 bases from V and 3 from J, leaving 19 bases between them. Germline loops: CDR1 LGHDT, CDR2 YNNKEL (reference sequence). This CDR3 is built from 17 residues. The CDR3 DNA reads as TGTGCCAGCAGCCCAGGACCCAGGGGACTTTCCAATCAGCCCCAGCATTTT. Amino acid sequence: CASSPGPRGLSNQPQHF.

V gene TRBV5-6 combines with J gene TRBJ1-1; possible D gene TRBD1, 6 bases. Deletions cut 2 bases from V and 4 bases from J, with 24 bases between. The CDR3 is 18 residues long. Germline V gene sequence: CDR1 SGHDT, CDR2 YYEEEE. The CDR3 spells CASSFPLGGRKLLTEAFF. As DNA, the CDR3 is TGTGCCAGCAGCTTCCCCCTCGGGGGGCGAAAACTCCTCACTGAAGCTTTCTTT.